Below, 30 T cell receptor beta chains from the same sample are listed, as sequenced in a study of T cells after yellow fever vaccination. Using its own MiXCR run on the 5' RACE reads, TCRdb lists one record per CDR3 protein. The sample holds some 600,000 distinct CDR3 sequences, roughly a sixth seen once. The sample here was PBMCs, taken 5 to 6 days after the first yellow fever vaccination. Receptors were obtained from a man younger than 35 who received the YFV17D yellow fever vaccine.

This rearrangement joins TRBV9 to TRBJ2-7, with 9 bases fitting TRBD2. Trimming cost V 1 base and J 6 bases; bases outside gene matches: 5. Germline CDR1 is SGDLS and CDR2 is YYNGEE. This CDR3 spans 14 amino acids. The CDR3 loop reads CASSVSGGTAEQYF. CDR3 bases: TGTGCCAGCAGCGTAAGCGGGGGGACGGCCGAGCAGTACTTC. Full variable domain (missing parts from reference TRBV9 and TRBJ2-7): DSGVTQTPKHLITATGQRVTLRCSPRSGDLSVYWYQQSLDQGLQFLIQYYNGEERAKGNILERFSAQQFPDLHSELNLSSLELGDSALYFCASSVSGGTAEQYFGPGTRLTVT.

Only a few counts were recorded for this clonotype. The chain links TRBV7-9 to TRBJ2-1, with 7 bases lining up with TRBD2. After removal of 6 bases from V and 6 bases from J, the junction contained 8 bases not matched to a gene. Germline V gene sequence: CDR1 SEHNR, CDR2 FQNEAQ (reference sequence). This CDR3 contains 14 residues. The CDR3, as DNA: TGTGCCAGCAGGACGGGGGGTAGACCCAATGAGCAGTTCTTC. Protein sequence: CASRTGGRPNEQFF.

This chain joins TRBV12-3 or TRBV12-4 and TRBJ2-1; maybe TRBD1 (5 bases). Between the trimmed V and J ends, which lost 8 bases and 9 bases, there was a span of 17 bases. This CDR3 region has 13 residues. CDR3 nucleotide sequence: TGTGCCAGCGTAAGGCAATGGGGCGGTGAGCAGTTCTTC. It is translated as CASVRQWGGEQFF.

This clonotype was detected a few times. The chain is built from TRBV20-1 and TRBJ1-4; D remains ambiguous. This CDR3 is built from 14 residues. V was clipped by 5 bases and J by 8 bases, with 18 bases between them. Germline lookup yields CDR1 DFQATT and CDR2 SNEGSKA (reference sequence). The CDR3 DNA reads TGCAGTGCTGGAAAACGGGAGGGAGGGGAAAAACTGTTTTTT. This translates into CSAGKREGGEKLFF.

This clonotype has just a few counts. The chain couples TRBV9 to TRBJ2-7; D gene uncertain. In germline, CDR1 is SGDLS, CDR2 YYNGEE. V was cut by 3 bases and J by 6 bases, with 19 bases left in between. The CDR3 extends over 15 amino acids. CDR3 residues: CASSDGTLSLSEQYF. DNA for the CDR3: TGTGCCAGCAGCGACGGTACCCTAAGTTTATCCGAGCAGTACTTC.

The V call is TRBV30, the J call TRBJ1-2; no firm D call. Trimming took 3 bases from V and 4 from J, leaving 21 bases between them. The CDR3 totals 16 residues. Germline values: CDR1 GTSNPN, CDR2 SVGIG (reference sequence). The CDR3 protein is CAWRADLGEVAYGYTF. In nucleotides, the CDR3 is TGTGCCTGGAGAGCCGATCTCGGAGAGGTGGCCTATGGCTACACCTTC.

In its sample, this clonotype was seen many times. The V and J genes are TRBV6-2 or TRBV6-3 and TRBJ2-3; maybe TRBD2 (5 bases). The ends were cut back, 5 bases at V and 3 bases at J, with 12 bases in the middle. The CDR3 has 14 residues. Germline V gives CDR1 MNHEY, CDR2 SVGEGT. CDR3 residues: CASSDFLATDTQYF. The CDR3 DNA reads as TGTGCCAGCAGTGATTTTTTAGCGACAGATACGCAGTATTTT.

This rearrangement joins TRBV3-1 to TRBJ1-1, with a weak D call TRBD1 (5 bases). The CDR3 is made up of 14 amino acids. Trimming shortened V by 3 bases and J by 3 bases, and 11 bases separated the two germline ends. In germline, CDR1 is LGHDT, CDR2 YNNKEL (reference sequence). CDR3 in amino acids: CASSQGPLDTEAFF. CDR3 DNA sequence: TGTGCCAGCAGCCAGGGGCCGTTGGACACTGAAGCTTTCTTT.

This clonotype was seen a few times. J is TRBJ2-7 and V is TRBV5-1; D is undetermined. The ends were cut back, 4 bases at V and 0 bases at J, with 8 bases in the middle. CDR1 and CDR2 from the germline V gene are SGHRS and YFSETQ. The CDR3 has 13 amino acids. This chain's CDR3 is CASSRSVSYEQYF. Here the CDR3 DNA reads TGCGCCAGCAGCCGATCAGTCTCCTACGAGCAGTACTTC.

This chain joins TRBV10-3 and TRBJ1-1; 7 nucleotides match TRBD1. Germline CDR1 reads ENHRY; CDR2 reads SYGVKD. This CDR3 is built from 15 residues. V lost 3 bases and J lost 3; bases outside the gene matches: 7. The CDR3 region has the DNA TGTGCCATCAGTGATAAGGGCAGGGGGTACACTGAAGCTTTCTTT. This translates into CAISDKGRGYTEAFF.

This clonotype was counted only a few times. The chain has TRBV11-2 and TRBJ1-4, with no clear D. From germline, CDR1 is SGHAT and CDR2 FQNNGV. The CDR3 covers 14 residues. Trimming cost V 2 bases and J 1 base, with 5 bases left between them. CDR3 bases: TGTGCCAGCAGCTTACGGCAAACTAATGAAAAACTGTTTTTT. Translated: CASSLRQTNEKLFF.

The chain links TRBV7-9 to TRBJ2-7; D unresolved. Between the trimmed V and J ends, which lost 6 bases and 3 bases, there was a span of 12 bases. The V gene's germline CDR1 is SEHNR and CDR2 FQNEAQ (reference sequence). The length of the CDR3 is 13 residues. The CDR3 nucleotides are TGTGCCAGCAGATCAACCCCCCTCTACGAGCAGTACTTC. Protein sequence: CASRSTPLYEQYF.

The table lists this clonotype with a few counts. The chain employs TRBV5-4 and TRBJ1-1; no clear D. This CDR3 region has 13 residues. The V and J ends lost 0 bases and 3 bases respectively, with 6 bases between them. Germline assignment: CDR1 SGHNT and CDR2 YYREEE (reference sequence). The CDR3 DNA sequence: TGTGCCAGCAGCTTGGTAAAAGACACTGAAGCTTTCTTT. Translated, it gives CASSLVKDTEAFF.

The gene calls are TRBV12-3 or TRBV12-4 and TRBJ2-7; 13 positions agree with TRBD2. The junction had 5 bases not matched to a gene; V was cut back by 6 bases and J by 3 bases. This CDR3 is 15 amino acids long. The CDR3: CASSKTSGGFYEQYF. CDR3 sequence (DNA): TGTGCCAGCAGCAAGACTAGCGGGGGGTTCTACGAGCAGTACTTC.

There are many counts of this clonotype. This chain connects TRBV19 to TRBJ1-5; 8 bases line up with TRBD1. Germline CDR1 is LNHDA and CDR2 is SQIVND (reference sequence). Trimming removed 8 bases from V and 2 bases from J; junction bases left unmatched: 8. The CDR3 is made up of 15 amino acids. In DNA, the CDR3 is TGTGCCAGTGCCCCAGGGGGCGTTCGCAATCAGCCCCAGCATTTT. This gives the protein CASAPGGVRNQPQHF.

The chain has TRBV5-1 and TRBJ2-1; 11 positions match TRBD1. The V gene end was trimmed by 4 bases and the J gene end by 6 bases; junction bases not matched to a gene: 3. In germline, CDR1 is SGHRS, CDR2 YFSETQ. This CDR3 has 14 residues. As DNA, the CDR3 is TGCGCCAGCAGCCACGGGACAGGGGGCAATGAGCAGTTCTTC. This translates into CASSHGTGGNEQFF. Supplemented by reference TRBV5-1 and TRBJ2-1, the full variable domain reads KAGVTQTPRYLIKTRGQQVTLSCSPISGHRSVSWYQQTPGQGLQFLFEYFSETQRNKGNFPGRFSGRQFSNSRSEMNVSTLELGDSALYLCASSHGTGGNEQFFGPGTRLTVL.

In nucleotides, the CDR3 is TGTGCCAGCAGCATCAGGGTACTCTACAATGAGCAGTTCTTC. Translation: CASSIRVLYNEQFF. The chain has TRBV6-2 or TRBV6-3 and TRBJ2-1; D is perhaps TRBD1 (5 bases). The CDR3 totals 14 residues. Trimming left V 6 bases short and J 3 bases short, with 12 bases between. Germline CDR1 reads MNHEY; CDR2 reads SVGEGT.

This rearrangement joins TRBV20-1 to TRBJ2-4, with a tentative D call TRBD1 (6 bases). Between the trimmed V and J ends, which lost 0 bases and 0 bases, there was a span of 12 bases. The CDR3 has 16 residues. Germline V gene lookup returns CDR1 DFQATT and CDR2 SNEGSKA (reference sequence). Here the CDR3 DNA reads TGCAGTGCTAGAGATCTTACAGGGCAAGCCAAAAACATTCAGTACTTC. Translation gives CSARDLTGQAKNIQYF.

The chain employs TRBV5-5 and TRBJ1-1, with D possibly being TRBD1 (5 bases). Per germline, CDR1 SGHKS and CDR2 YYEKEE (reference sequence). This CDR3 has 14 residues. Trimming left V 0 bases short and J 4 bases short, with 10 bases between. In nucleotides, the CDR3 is TGTGCCAGCAGCTTGGAGGCGGGGGGCACTGAAGCTTTCTTT. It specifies CASSLEAGGTEAFF.

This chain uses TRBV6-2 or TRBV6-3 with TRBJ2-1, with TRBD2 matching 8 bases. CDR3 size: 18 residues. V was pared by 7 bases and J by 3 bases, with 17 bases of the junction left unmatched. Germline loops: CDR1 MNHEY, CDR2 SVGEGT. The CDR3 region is CASIPGGGRVKYYNEQFF. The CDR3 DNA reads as TGTGCCAGCATCCCGGGGGGGGGCCGAGTTAAATACTACAATGAGCAGTTCTTC.

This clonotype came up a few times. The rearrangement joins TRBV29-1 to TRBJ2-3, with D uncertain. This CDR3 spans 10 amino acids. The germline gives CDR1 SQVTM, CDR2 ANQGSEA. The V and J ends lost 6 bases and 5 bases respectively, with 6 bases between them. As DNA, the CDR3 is TGCAGCGTCGTCAGAGATACGCAGTATTTT. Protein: CSVVRDTQYF.

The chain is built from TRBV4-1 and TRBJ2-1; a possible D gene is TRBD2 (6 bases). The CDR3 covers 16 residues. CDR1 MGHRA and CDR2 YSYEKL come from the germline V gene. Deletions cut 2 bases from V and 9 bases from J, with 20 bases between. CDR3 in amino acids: CASSQITLGGAGEQFF. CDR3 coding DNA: TGCGCCAGCAGCCAAATCACATTAGGCGGGGCGGGTGAGCAGTTCTTC.

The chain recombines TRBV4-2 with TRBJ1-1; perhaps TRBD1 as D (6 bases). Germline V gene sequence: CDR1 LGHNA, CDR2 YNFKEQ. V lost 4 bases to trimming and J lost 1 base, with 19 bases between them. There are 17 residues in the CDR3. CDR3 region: CASSRPGRGQKNTEAFF. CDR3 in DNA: TGTGCCAGCAGCCGCCCCGGCAGGGGTCAAAAGAACACTGAAGCTTTCTTT.

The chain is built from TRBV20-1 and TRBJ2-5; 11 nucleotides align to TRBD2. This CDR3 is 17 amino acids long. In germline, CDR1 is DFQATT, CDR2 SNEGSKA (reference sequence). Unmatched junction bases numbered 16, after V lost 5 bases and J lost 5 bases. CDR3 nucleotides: TGCAGTGCTCGGGCGTTTAGCGGGGGGGCCGTAGAGGAGACCCAGTACTTC. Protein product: CSARAFSGGAVEETQYF.

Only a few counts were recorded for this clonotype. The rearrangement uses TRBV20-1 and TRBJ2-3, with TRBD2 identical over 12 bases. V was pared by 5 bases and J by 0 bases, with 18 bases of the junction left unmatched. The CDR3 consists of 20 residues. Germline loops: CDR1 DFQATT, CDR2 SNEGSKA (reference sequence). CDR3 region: CSARSEATSGGPTSTDTQYF. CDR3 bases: TGCAGTGCTCGCTCTGAAGCGACTAGCGGGGGACCGACTAGCACAGATACGCAGTATTTT.

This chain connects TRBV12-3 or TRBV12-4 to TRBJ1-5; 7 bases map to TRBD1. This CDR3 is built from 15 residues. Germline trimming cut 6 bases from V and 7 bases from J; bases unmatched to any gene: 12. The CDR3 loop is CASRADRVDGQPQHF. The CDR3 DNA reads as TGTGCCAGCAGAGCCGACAGGGTGGACGGACAGCCCCAGCATTTT.

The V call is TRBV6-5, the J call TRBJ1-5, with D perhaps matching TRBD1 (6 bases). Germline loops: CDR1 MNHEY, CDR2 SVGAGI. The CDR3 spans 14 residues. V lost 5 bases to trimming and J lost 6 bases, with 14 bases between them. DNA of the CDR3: TGTGCCAGCAGTCACAGGGTAATGGGTCAGCCCCAGCATTTT. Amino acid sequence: CASSHRVMGQPQHF.

The chain's CDR3 is CASSLDTTNTEAFF. DNA of the CDR3: TGCGCCAGCAGCTTAGACACGACGAACACTGAAGCTTTCTTT. The J gene is TRBJ1-1, the V gene TRBV5-1; D not certain. This CDR3 has 14 residues. Trimming stripped 2 bases from V and 1 base from J, with 9 bases between. The germline V gene has CDR1 SGHRS and CDR2 YFSETQ.

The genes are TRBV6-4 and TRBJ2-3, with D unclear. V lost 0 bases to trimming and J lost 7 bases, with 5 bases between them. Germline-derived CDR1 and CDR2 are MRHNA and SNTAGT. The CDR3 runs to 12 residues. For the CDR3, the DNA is TGTGCCAGCAGTGACTCGACGAATACGCAGTATTTT. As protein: CASSDSTNTQYF.

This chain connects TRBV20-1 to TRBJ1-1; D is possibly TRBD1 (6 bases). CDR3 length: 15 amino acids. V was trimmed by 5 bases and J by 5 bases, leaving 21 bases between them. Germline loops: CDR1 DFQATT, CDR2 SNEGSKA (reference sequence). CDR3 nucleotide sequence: TGCAGTGCTTACACGACACGGGGGGCCGGAACTGAAGCTTTCTTT. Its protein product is CSAYTTRGAGTEAFF.